This T cell receptor (beta chain) originates from a study of shared clonotypes between healthy human individuals. To note about this clone: Its matching antigen is unknown.

CDR1 and CDR2 (germline): MNHNY, SVGAGI (reference sequence). The CDR3 spans 14 residues. The V end lost 8 bases, the J end lost 0 bases, and 14 bases lay between the germline ends. Study-level results: At large depth, rarefaction still showed sorted-subset sequencing to be incomplete.

Original processing notes: Junction-only immunoSEQ sequences carried no quality scores, so filtering differed. Clones were sequenced by immunoSEQ multiplex PCR, and TCRdb holds only the in-frame ones, with some missing. V, J and clone size reflect that table, while D and trimming were determined from the DNA. The sample holds roughly 2,000,000 clones; approximately 94% are singletons and the top ten take less than 1.5%. Terminally differentiated effector memory CD45RA+ cells were excluded from the naive CD8 cells, which were CD45RO-negative and positively selected for CCR7. The sample comprised naive CD8+ T cells sorted from blood. The V and J genes are TRBV6-6 and TRBJ2-7; perhaps TRBD1 as D (8 bases). This clonotype originated in a man in his late teens or twenties in good health. The CDR3 nucleotides are TGTGCCAGCGGGGAGGGACAGGACTCCTACGAGCAGTACTTC. It specifies CASGEGQDSYEQYF.